This T cell receptor beta chain derives from a study of beta chain features in type 1 diabetes. What was sequenced were expressed TCRB transcripts, since all of the isolated RNA had been reverse transcribed. Here immunoSEQ multiplex PCR was the method, and the copy in TCRdb shows in-frame clones only, minus some. The table has tens of thousands of clones, 30% to 40% seen once; the top ten hold 0.35% to 0.45%. This clone was picked up a small number of times. Its antigen is as yet unknown. CDR3 length equals 14 residues. The germline CDR1 and CDR2 sequences are SEHNR and FQNEAQ (reference sequence). V gave up 2 bases and J gave up 10 bases, with 15 bases separating them. Overall study findings and caveats: HLA effects on TCRB rearrangement stayed unresolved here.

The clonotype originates from a woman in her late teens or twenties in good health. V is TRBV7-9 and J is TRBJ2-1; D is perhaps TRBD2 (6 bases). The sample consisted of stem cell memory CD4+ T cells from blood. This chain's CDR3 is CASSLPGLPQEQFF. In DNA form, the CDR3 reads TGTGCCAGCAGCTTACCAGGACTACCTCAGGAGCAGTTCTTC.